This T cell receptor (beta chain) was identified in a study of blood T cells in healthy people across ages. Study-wide findings and caveats: Among long-lived donors, naive CD4+ cells were more numerous and diversity higher than in aged donors.

CDR3 size: 13 residues. CDR1 and CDR2 (germline): DFQATT, SNEGSKA (reference sequence). The trim removed 8 bases at V and 9 bases at J, leaving 11 bases unmatched. Next came a second PCR, run for about 7 to 12 cycles, which used a sample-barcoded 5' primer along with a J-beta primer mix. The authors tagged each cDNA molecule using a template-switch adaptor with 12 random nucleotides. TCRdb used MiXCR to reprocess the 5' RACE reads, holding one entry per CDR3 protein. This table holds 1.5 million to 2 million distinct CDR3 sequences, 28% found once. In its sample, this clonotype was seen many times. Antigen specificity is unknown. Total RNA extracted from each sample amounted to at least 5 micrograms.

The sample comprised blood. The genes are TRBV20-1 and TRBJ2-3; 10 nucleotides match TRBD2. The receptor comes from a woman aged 25 to 39 in good health. CDR3 sequence (DNA): TGCAGTTTGAAGGGGACTAGCGCCTCCACGCAGTATTTT. Protein sequence: CSLKGTSASTQYF.